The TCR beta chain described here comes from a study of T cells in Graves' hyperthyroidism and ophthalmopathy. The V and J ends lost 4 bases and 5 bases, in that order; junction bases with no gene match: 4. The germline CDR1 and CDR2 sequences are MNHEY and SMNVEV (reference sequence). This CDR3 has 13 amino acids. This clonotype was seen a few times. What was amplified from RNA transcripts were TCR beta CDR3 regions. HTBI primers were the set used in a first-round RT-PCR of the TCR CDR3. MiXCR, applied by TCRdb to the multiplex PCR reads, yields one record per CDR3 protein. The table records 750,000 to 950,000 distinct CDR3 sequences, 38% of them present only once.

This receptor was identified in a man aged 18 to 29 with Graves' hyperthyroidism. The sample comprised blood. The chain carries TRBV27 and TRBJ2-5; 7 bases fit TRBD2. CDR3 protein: CASSSFSGETQYF. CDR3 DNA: TGTGCCAGCAGTTCGTTTAGCGGGGAGACCCAGTACTTC.